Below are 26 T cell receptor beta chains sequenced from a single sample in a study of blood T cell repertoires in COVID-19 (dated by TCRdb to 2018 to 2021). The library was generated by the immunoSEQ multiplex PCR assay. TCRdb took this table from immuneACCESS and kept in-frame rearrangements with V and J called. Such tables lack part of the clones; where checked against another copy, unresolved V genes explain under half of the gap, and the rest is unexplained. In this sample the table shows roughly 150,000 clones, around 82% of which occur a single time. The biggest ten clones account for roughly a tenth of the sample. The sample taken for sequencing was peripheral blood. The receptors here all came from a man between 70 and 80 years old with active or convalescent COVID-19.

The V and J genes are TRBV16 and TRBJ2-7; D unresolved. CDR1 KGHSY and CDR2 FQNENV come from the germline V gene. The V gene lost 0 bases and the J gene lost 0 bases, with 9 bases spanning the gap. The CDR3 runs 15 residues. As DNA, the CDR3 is TGTGCCAGCAGCCAATCGGCAGTCCTCTCCTACGAGCAGTACTTC. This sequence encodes CASSQSAVLSYEQYF.

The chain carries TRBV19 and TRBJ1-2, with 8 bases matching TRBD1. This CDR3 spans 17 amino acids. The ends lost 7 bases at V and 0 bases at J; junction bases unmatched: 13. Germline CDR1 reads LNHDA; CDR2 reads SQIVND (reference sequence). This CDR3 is CASTPSGQGGANYGYTF. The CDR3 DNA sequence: TGTGCCAGTACCCCATCCGGACAGGGAGGGGCTAACTATGGCTACACCTTC.

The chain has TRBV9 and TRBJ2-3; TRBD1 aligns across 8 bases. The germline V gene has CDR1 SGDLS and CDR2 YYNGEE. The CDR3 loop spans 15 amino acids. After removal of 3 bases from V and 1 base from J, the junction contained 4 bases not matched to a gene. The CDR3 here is CASSGQGLGTDTQYF. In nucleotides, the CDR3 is TGTGCCAGCAGCGGACAGGGGCTTGGCACAGATACGCAGTATTTT.

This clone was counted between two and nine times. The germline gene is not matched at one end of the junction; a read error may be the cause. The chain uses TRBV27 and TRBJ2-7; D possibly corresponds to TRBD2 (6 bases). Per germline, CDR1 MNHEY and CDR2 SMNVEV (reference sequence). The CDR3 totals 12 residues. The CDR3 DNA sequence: TGTGCCAGCAGTTTATCCAGGAGGGTTTTGAACTTC. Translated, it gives CASSLSRRVLNF.

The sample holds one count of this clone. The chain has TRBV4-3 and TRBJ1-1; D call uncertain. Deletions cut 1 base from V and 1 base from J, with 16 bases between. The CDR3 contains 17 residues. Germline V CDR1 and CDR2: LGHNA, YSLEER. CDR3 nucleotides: TGCGCCAGCAGCCAAGTACGAAGCCGGGTCTGGAACACTGAAGCTTTCTTT. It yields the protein CASSQVRSRVWNTEAFF.

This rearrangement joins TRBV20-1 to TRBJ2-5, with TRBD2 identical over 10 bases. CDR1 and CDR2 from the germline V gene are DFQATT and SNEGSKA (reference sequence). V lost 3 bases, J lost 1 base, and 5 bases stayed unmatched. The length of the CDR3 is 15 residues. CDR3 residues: CSASRSGRTQETQYF. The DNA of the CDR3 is TGCAGTGCTAGTCGTAGCGGGAGGACCCAAGAGACCCAGTACTTC.

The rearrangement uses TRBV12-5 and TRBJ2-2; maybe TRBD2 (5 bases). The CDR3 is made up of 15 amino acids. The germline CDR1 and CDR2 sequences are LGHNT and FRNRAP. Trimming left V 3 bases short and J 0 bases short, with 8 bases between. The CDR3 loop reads CASGFGKSNTGELFF. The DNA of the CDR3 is TGTGCTAGTGGTTTCGGGAAATCGAACACCGGGGAGCTGTTTTTT.

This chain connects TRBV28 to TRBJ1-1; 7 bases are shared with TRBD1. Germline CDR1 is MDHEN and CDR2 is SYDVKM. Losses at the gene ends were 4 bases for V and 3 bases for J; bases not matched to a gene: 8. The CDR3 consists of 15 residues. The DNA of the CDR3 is TGTGCCAGCAGTTCAACGGCGCAGGGGGACACTGAAGCTTTCTTT. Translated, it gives CASSSTAQGDTEAFF.

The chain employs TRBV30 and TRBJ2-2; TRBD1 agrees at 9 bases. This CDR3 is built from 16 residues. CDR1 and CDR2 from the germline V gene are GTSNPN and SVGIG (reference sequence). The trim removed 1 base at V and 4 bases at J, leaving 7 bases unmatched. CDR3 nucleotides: TGTGCCTGGAGTGCCCCCCGGACAGGGGTCACCGGGGAGCTGTTTTTT. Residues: CAWSAPRTGVTGELFF. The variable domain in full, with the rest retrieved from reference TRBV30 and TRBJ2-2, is SQTIHQWPATLVQPVGSPLSLECTVEGTSNPNLYWYRQAAGRGLQLLFYSVGIGQISSEVPQNLSASRPQDRQFILSSKKLLLSDSGFYLCAWSAPRTGVTGELFFGEGSRLTVL.

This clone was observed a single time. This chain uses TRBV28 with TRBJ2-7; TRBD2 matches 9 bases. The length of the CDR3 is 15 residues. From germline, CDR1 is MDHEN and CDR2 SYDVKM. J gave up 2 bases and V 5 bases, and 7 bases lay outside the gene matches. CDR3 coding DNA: TGTGCCAGCAGTCTCACCTCTAGCGGGGCCTACGAGCAGTACTTC. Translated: CASSLTSSGAYEQYF.

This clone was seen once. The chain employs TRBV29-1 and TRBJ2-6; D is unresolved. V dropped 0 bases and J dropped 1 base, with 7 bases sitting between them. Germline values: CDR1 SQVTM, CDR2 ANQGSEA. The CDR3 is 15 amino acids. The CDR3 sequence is CSVEDRKSGANVLTF. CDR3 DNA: TGCAGCGTTGAAGACAGGAAATCTGGGGCCAACGTCCTGACTTTC.

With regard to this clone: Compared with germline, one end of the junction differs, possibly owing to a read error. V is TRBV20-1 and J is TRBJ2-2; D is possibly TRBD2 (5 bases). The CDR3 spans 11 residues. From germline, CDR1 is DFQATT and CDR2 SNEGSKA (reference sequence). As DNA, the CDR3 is TGTGCGCTAGCCTCCACCGGGGAGCTGTTTTTT. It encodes CALASTGELFF.

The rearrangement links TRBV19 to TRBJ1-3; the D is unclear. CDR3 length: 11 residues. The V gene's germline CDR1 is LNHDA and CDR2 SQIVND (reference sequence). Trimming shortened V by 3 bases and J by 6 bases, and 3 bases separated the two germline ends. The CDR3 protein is CASSILNTIYF. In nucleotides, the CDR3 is TGTGCCAGTAGTATTCTAAACACCATATATTTT.

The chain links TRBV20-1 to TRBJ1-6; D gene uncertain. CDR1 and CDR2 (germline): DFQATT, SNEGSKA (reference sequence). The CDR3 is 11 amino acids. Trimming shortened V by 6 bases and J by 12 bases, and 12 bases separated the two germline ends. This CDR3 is CSARKREPLHF. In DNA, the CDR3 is TGCAGTGCCCGAAAGAGGGAACCCCTCCACTTT.

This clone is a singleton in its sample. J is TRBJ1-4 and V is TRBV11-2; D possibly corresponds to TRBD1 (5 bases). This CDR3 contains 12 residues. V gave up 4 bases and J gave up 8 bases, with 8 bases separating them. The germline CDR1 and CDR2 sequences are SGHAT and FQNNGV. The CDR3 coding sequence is TGTGCCAGCAGCTCCGGGGGAGAAAAACTGTTTTTT. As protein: CASSSGGEKLFF.

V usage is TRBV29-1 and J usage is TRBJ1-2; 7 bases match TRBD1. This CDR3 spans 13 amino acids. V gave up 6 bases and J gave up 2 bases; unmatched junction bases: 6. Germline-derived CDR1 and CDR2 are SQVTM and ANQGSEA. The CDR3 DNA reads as TGCAGCGTGAGGGGACAGATCAACTATGGCTACACCTTC. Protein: CSVRGQINYGYTF.

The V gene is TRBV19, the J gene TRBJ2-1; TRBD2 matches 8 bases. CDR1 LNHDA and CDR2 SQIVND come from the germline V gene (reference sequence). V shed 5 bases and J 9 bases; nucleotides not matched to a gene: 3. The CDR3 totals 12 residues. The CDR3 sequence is CASSWLAGEQFF. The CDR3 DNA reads TGTGCCAGTAGTTGGCTAGCGGGTGAGCAGTTCTTC.

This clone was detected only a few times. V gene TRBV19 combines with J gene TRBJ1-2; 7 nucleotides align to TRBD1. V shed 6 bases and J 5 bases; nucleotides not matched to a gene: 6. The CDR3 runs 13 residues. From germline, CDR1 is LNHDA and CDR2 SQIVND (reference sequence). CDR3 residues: CASSSGGSYGYTF. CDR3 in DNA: TGTGCCAGTAGCTCAGGGGGTTCTTATGGCTACACCTTC.

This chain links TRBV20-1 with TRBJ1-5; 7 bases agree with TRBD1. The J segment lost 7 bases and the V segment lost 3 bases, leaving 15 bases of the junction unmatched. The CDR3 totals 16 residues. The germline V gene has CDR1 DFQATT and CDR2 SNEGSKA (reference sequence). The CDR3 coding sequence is TGCAGTGCTAGTCCATCGGGGACAGTAAAGTCCCAGCCCCAGCATTTT. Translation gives CSASPSGTVKSQPQHF.

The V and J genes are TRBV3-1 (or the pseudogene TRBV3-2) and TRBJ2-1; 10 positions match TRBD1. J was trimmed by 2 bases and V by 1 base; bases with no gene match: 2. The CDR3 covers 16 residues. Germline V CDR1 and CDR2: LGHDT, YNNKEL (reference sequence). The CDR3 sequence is CASSQGGQGPYNEQFF. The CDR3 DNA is TGTGCCAGCAGCCAAGGGGGACAGGGGCCCTACAATGAGCAGTTCTTC.

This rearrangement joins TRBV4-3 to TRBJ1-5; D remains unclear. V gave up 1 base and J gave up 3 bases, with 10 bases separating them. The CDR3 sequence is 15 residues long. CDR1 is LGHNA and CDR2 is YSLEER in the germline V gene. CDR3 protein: CASSQVDQDNQPQHF. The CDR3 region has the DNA TGCGCCAGCAGCCAAGTTGATCAGGACAATCAGCCCCAGCATTTT.

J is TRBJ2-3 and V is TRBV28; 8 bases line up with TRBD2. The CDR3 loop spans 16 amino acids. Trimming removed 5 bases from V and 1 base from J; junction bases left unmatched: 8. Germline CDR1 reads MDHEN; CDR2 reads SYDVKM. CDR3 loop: CASSRAGGVGTDTQYF. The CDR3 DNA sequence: TGTGCCAGCAGTCGGGCGGGGGGTGTTGGCACAGATACGCAGTATTTT.

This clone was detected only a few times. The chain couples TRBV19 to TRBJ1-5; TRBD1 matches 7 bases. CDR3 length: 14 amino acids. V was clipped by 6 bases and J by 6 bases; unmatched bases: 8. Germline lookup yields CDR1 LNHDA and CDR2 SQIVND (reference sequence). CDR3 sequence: CASRGRTGIQPQHF. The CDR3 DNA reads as TGTGCCAGTAGAGGAAGGACAGGCATTCAGCCCCAGCATTTT.

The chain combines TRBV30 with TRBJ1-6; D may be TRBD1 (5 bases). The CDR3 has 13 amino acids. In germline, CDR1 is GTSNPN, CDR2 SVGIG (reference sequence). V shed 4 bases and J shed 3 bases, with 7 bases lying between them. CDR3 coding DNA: TGTGCCTGGACGGGGGACTATAATTCACCCCTCCACTTT. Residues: CAWTGDYNSPLHF.

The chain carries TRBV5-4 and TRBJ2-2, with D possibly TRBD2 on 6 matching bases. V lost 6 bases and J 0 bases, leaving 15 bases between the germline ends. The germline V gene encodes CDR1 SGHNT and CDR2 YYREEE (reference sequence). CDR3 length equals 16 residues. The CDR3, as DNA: TGTGCCAGCACCACTGGGGCTAGCGCGAACACCGGGGAGCTGTTTTTT. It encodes CASTTGASANTGELFF.

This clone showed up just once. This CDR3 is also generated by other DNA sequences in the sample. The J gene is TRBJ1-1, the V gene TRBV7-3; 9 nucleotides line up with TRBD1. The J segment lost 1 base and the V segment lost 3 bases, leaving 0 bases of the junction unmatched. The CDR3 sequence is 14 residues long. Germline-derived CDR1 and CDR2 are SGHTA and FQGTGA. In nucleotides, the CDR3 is TGTGCCAGCAGCTTGACAGGGGGGAACACTGAAGCTTTCTTT. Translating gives CASSLTGGNTEAFF.